A selection of T cell receptor beta chains follows, all from one sample in a study of OX40 agonist ivuxolimab in advanced cancers. Libraries were prepared by immunoSEQ multiplex PCR; TCRdb keeps only in-frame clonotypes and omits some of them. The sample includes approximately 48,000 clones, approximately 80% seen only once; the top ten take 3.5% to 4.5%. The sample here was CD4+ or CD8+ T cells sorted from blood, taken in a trial of the OX40 agonist ivuxolimab. The receptors come from an adult with an advanced solid tumor such as melanoma, head and neck, liver or kidney cancer. Both conserved end residues are part of each CDR3. D genes are given only for firm matches. Where a row states a size, it is once, few, many or the class of an expanded clone; other rows omit it.

v_gene	j_gene	d_gene	abundance	CDR3nt	CDR3aa
TRBV4-1	TRBJ2-1	TRBD2	once	TGCGCCAGCAGTAAGGGACTAGCGGGGGCTGGGGAGCAGTTCTTC	CASSKGLAGAGEQFF
TRBV5-1	TRBJ2-3	TRBD1	NA	TGCGCCAGTGGACAGGGAGTGCGAGATACGCAGTATTTT	CASGQGVRDTQYF
TRBV7-2	TRBJ1-1	NA	NA	TGTGCCAGCAGGCCGCCCGGGTTGGTCACTGAAGCTTTCTTT	CASRPPGLVTEAFF
TRBV11-2	TRBJ2-5	TRBD2	NA	TGTGCCAGCAGGGGTAGACTAGCGGGGGACTACCGGGAGACCCAGTACTTC	CASRGRLAGDYRETQYF
TRBV4-1	TRBJ2-5	NA	NA	TGCGCCAGCAGCCAAGATAGGGGCTACCGGGGGGAGACCCAGTACTTC	CASSQDRGYRGETQYF
TRBV11-2	TRBJ1-2	NA	NA	TGTGCCAGCAGTCCCCACGGGACACTTGAAGCTAACTATGGCTACACCTTC	CASSPHGTLEANYGYTF
TRBV6-1	TRBJ1-6	NA	NA	TGTGCCAGCAGTCAATCAGGTCCCCTCCACTTT	CASSQSGPLHF
TRBV29-1	TRBJ1-2	NA	NA	TGCAGCGTCAACAGGGAAGGGAGCTATGGCTACACCTTC	CSVNREGSYGYTF
TRBV18	TRBJ1-4	TRBD1	NA	TGTGCCAGCTCACCACCCGGACAGGGAGGTATACTGTTTTTT	CASSPPGQGGILFF
TRBV19	TRBJ2-7	TRBD1	NA	TGTGCCAGTAGTATGAGGGACAGAGACTACGAGCAGTACTTC	CASSMRDRDYEQYF
TRBV27	TRBJ2-4	NA	NA	TGTGCCAGCAGTCCGACAGGTTGGGCCAAAAACATTCAGTACTTC	CASSPTGWAKNIQYF
TRBV7-8	TRBJ1-2	TRBD1	NA	TGTGCCAGCAGCTTAGAGGCAGGGGGGAGCTATGGCTACACCTTC	CASSLEAGGSYGYTF
TRBV11-2	TRBJ1-4	NA	NA	TGTGCCAGCAGCTACTCAGGGATGAGTGAAAAACTGTTTTTT	CASSYSGMSEKLFF
TRBV30	TRBJ1-3	NA	once	TGTGCCTGGAGTGTACTTCCCCAGGGTATTGGAAACACCATATATTTT	CAWSVLPQGIGNTIYF
TRBV6-5	TRBJ1-1	NA	NA	TGTGCCAGCAGGAGGGGACGGAGCACTGAAGCTTTCTTT	CASRRGRSTEAFF
TRBV6-5	TRBJ2-1	NA	NA	TGTGCCAGCAGTTACTCGTTCGGCGGGGAAGGGCAGTTCTTC	CASSYSFGGEGQFF
TRBV5-1	TRBJ2-1	NA	once	TGCGCCAGCGGTCCCGTTGGCAATGAGCAGTTCTTC	CASGPVGNEQFF
TRBV18	TRBJ2-1	TRBD2	NA	TGTGCCAGCTCCCCCCAACTAGCGGGAGTTGACAATGAGCAGTTCTTC	CASSPQLAGVDNEQFF
TRBV29-1	TRBJ2-3	TRBD2	NA	TGCAGCGTAAAGAAAGGGACTAGCGGGAGCACAGATACGCAGTATTTT	CSVKKGTSGSTDTQYF
TRBV28	TRBJ2-1	TRBD1	NA	TGTGCCAGCAGTTTGGGACAGGAGGCCTACAATGAGCAGTTCTTC	CASSLGQEAYNEQFF
TRBV18	TRBJ2-6	NA	NA	TGTGCCAGCTCCGACGACGGGGCAGCCCTAACTGGGGCCAACGTCCTGACTTTC	CASSDDGAALTGANVLTF
TRBV11-2	TRBJ1-1	NA	NA	TGTGCCAGCAGCTTAGACCCGGGCACTGAAGCTTTCTTT	CASSLDPGTEAFF
TRBV27	TRBJ1-5	NA	NA	TGTGCCAGCAGTTTATCCCCGGCAGGGCAAGATCAGCCCCAGCATTTT	CASSLSPAGQDQPQHF
TRBV12-5	TRBJ1-2	NA	NA	TGTGCTAGTGCCCACCCACCAGGAGGAATTAACTATGGCTACACCTTC	CASAHPPGGINYGYTF
TRBV5-1	TRBJ2-7	TRBD1	NA	TGCGCCAGCAGCATCGGACAGGGTGGACGTGAGCAGTACTTC	CASSIGQGGREQYF
TRBV2	TRBJ1-1	NA	NA	TGTGCCAGCACCCCTTTTGGGGGAGATACTGAAGCTTTCTTT	CASTPFGGDTEAFF
TRBV5-1	TRBJ2-3	NA	once	TGCGCCAGCAGCTTGGCCCTGGGGGGACTTAGCACAGATACGCAGTATTTT	CASSLALGGLSTDTQYF
TRBV2	TRBJ1-1	NA	NA	TGTGCCAGCATTTACAACACTGAAGCTTTCTTT	CASIYNTEAFF
TRBV5-1	TRBJ2-7	NA	NA	TGCGCCAGCAGCCCGACGGGAACCGCTTGGGAGCAGTACTTC	CASSPTGTAWEQYF
TRBV5-1	TRBJ2-1	NA	NA	TGCGCCAGCAGCTGGTTCAATTCGCCCAACAATGAGCAGTTCTTC	CASSWFNSPNNEQFF
TRBV7-2	TRBJ2-3	TRBD1	NA	TGTGCCAGCAGCTCGGGGACAGTAGGCGCAGATACGCAGTATTTT	CASSSGTVGADTQYF
TRBV19	TRBJ1-1	NA	NA	TGTGCCAGTAGTATACTAGGGCGGGGGGTGAACACTGAAGCTTTCTTT	CASSILGRGVNTEAFF
TRBV19	TRBJ2-5	NA	NA	TGTGCCAGTAGTATAGGGACAGTAAAAGAGACCCAGTACTTC	CASSIGTVKETQYF